This is a list of T cell receptor beta chains from one sample in a study of OX40 agonist ivuxolimab in advanced cancers. Method: immunoSEQ multiplex PCR; TCRdb's copy keeps in-frame clones and lacks some. The profile shows 70,000 or so clones, almost 90% of them singletons. The material was CD4+ or CD8+ T cells sorted from blood, obtained in a trial of the OX40 agonist ivuxolimab. The receptors here all came from an adult with an advanced solid tumor such as melanoma, head and neck, liver or kidney cancer. CDR3s include the opening cysteine and the closing phenylalanine or tryptophan. Fields, in order: J gene, V gene, clone size, D gene, CDR3 protein, CDR3 DNA. The D gene is left open where the match is weak. Clone size is stated in some rows and not others, as once, few, many or a class when expanded.

J gene: TRBJ1-5
V gene: TRBV28
clone size: .
D gene: .
CDR3 protein: CASSLRGGGNQPQHF
CDR3 DNA: TGTGCCAGCAGTCTCAGGGGTGGGGGCAATCAGCCCCAGCATTTT

J gene: TRBJ2-2
V gene: TRBV10-3
clone size: .
D gene: .
CDR3 protein: CAISEQGSVTGELFF
CDR3 DNA: TGTGCCATCAGTGAACAGGGTTCGGTCACCGGGGAGCTGTTTTTT

J gene: TRBJ2-7
V gene: TRBV6-6
clone size: .
D gene: .
CDR3 protein: CASSYGLPYEQYF
CDR3 DNA: TGTGCCAGCAGTTACGGCCTACCCTACGAGCAGTACTTC

J gene: TRBJ2-5
V gene: TRBV7-2
clone size: .
D gene: .
CDR3 protein: CASSPSPQGETQYF
CDR3 DNA: TGTGCCAGCAGCCCCTCGCCCCAGGGGGAGACCCAGTACTTC

J gene: TRBJ2-1
V gene: TRBV28
clone size: .
D gene: TRBD1
CDR3 protein: CASSLGGQGRNNEQFF
CDR3 DNA: TGTGCCAGCAGTTTGGGGGGACAGGGGCGAAACAATGAGCAGTTCTTC

J gene: TRBJ2-3
V gene: TRBV2
clone size: .
D gene: .
CDR3 protein: CASSLTLPTDTQYF
CDR3 DNA: TGTGCCAGCAGCCTTACACTTCCCACAGATACGCAGTATTTT

J gene: TRBJ2-4
V gene: TRBV11-3
clone size: .
D gene: .
CDR3 protein: CASSSRETGLAKNIQYF
CDR3 DNA: TGTGCCAGCAGTTCTAGGGAGACGGGATTAGCCAAAAACATTCAGTACTTC

J gene: TRBJ1-2
V gene: TRBV25-1
clone size: .
D gene: .
CDR3 protein: CASTPGPRDGYTF
CDR3 DNA: TGTGCCAGCACACCGGGACCTAGGGATGGCTACACCTTC

J gene: TRBJ1-6
V gene: TRBV25-1
clone size: .
D gene: .
CDR3 protein: CASSGGYNSPLHF
CDR3 DNA: TGTGCCAGCAGTGGAGGCTATAATTCACCCCTCCACTTT

J gene: TRBJ2-2
V gene: TRBV5-1
clone size: .
D gene: TRBD1
CDR3 protein: CASSLGTGDNTGELFF
CDR3 DNA: TGCGCCAGCAGCCTAGGGACAGGGGATAACACCGGGGAGCTGTTTTTT

J gene: TRBJ2-5
V gene: TRBV9
clone size: .
D gene: .
CDR3 protein: CASSVGLGPQETQYF
CDR3 DNA: TGTGCCAGCAGCGTAGGGTTAGGGCCCCAAGAGACCCAGTACTTC

J gene: TRBJ1-2
V gene: TRBV4-2
clone size: .
D gene: .
CDR3 protein: CASSRGGYGYTF
CDR3 DNA: TGTGCCAGCAGCCGAGGGGGCTATGGCTACACCTTC

J gene: TRBJ1-5
V gene: TRBV19
clone size: .
D gene: .
CDR3 protein: CATDARGNQPQHF
CDR3 DNA: TGTGCTACTGACGCACGGGGCAATCAGCCCCAGCATTTT

J gene: TRBJ1-3
V gene: TRBV30
clone size: .
D gene: .
CDR3 protein: CASLVTDSDSGNTIYF
CDR3 DNA: TGTGCCTCATTAGTGACGGATTCTGACTCTGGAAACACCATATATTTT

J gene: TRBJ2-4
V gene: TRBV29-1
clone size: .
D gene: .
CDR3 protein: CSVEDRGIKNIQYF
CDR3 DNA: TGCAGCGTTGAAGACCGGGGGATCAAAAACATTCAGTACTTC

J gene: TRBJ2-1
V gene: TRBV19
clone size: .
D gene: .
CDR3 protein: CASSILAANYNEQFF
CDR3 DNA: TGTGCCAGTAGTATATTAGCGGCAAACTACAATGAGCAGTTCTTC

J gene: TRBJ1-1
V gene: TRBV6-4
clone size: .
D gene: TRBD1
CDR3 protein: CASRPGTGAQAFF
CDR3 DNA: TGTGCCAGCCGACCCGGGACAGGGGCTCAAGCTTTCTTT

J gene: TRBJ2-1
V gene: TRBV11-2
clone size: .
D gene: .
CDR3 protein: CASPPEAGYNEQFF
CDR3 DNA: TGTGCCAGCCCCCCCGAGGCAGGATACAATGAGCAGTTCTTC

J gene: TRBJ2-1
V gene: TRBV18
clone size: .
D gene: .
CDR3 protein: CASSPVRWDEQFF
CDR3 DNA: TGTGCCAGCTCACCAGTCCGTTGGGATGAGCAGTTCTTC

J gene: TRBJ2-3
V gene: TRBV18
clone size: .
D gene: TRBD2
CDR3 protein: CASSPFSGRSGTQYF
CDR3 DNA: TGTGCCAGCTCACCATTTAGCGGGAGGTCTGGCACGCAGTATTTT

J gene: TRBJ2-5
V gene: TRBV7-9
clone size: .
D gene: TRBD2
CDR3 protein: CASSAGVETQYF
CDR3 DNA: TGTGCCAGCAGCGCGGGAGTGGAGACCCAGTACTTC

J gene: TRBJ1-4
V gene: TRBV5-6
clone size: .
D gene: TRBD1
CDR3 protein: CASSLTGTVNEKLFF
CDR3 DNA: TGTGCCAGCAGCTTGACCGGGACAGTTAATGAAAAACTGTTTTTT

J gene: TRBJ1-1
V gene: TRBV28
clone size: .
D gene: TRBD1
CDR3 protein: CASSPGRGGEAFF
CDR3 DNA: TGTGCCAGCAGTCCAGGCAGGGGGGGGGAAGCTTTCTTT

J gene: TRBJ2-7
V gene: TRBV28
clone size: .
D gene: .
CDR3 protein: CASSLTSYEQYF
CDR3 DNA: TGTGCCAGCAGTTTAACGTCCTACGAGCAGTACTTC

J gene: TRBJ2-2
V gene: TRBV7-3
clone size: .
D gene: .
CDR3 protein: CASSLTKGLERNTGELFF
CDR3 DNA: TGTGCCAGCAGCTTAACGAAGGGACTCGAGAGGAACACCGGGGAGCTGTTTTTT

J gene: TRBJ1-6
V gene: TRBV28
clone size: once
D gene: TRBD1
CDR3 protein: CASTRDGTGNSPLHF
CDR3 DNA: TGTGCCAGCACCCGGGATGGGACAGGGAATTCACCCCTCCACTTT

J gene: TRBJ2-5
V gene: TRBV28
clone size: .
D gene: .
CDR3 protein: CASRDQETQYF
CDR3 DNA: TGTGCCAGCAGGGACCAAGAGACCCAGTACTTC

J gene: TRBJ2-3
V gene: TRBV9
clone size: .
D gene: TRBD1
CDR3 protein: CASSSRGDRGGDTQYF
CDR3 DNA: TGTGCCAGCAGTAGTAGGGGGGACAGGGGAGGAGATACGCAGTATTTT

J gene: TRBJ1-5
V gene: TRBV19
clone size: few
D gene: .
CDR3 protein: CASSMFLHSNQPQHF
CDR3 DNA: TGTGCCAGTAGTATGTTCTTGCATAGCAATCAGCCCCAGCATTTT

J gene: TRBJ1-2
V gene: TRBV11-3
clone size: .
D gene: .
CDR3 protein: CASSLGGGVYGYTF
CDR3 DNA: TGTGCCAGCAGCTTAGGCGGTGGAGTCTATGGCTACACCTTC

J gene: TRBJ2-5
V gene: TRBV7-2
clone size: .
D gene: TRBD2
CDR3 protein: CASSRSGGTQETQYF
CDR3 DNA: TGTGCCAGCAGCCGAAGCGGGGGGACTCAAGAGACCCAGTACTTC

J gene: TRBJ1-1
V gene: TRBV7-2
clone size: once
D gene: .
CDR3 protein: CASRLSGVEAFF
CDR3 DNA: TGTGCCAGCAGACTTAGTGGAGTAGAAGCTTTCTTT

J gene: TRBJ2-2
V gene: TRBV18
clone size: .
D gene: TRBD2
CDR3 protein: CASSPPRLAGAGELFF
CDR3 DNA: TGTGCCAGCTCACCACCGAGGCTAGCGGGAGCCGGGGAGCTGTTTTTT

J gene: TRBJ2-6
V gene: TRBV4-3
clone size: .
D gene: .
CDR3 protein: CASSQEMGAGANVLTF
CDR3 DNA: TGCGCCAGCAGCCAAGAGATGGGGGCTGGGGCCAACGTCCTGACTTTC

J gene: TRBJ2-2
V gene: TRBV19
clone size: .
D gene: .
CDR3 protein: CASISDFTGELFF
CDR3 DNA: TGTGCCAGTATCTCTGACTTCACCGGGGAGCTGTTTTTT

J gene: TRBJ1-2
V gene: TRBV6-6
clone size: .
D gene: .
CDR3 protein: CASSYLTGAGGYTF
CDR3 DNA: TGTGCCAGCAGTTATCTGACGGGGGCTGGAGGCTACACCTTC

J gene: TRBJ2-2
V gene: TRBV13
clone size: .
D gene: TRBD1
CDR3 protein: CASSHATGTGGTGELFF
CDR3 DNA: TGTGCCAGCAGCCATGCCACCGGGACAGGGGGTACCGGGGAGCTGTTTTTT

J gene: TRBJ2-5
V gene: TRBV9
clone size: .
D gene: .
CDR3 protein: CASSVGPGETQYF
CDR3 DNA: TGTGCCAGCAGCGTAGGACCCGGGGAGACCCAGTACTTC

J gene: TRBJ2-5
V gene: TRBV7-2
clone size: .
D gene: TRBD2
CDR3 protein: CASSSSGVETQYF
CDR3 DNA: TGTGCCAGCAGCTCAAGCGGGGTGGAGACCCAGTACTTC

J gene: TRBJ2-1
V gene: TRBV9
clone size: .
D gene: TRBD2
CDR3 protein: CASSVPGGGNEQFF
CDR3 DNA: TGTGCCAGCAGCGTACCGGGAGGGGGTAATGAGCAGTTCTTC